This section outlines one T cell receptor (beta chain) sequence together with its context. The CDR3 length is 14 residues. The germline V gene has CDR1 SQVTM and CDR2 ANQGSEA. The donors were part of the roughly 130-subject validation cohort, which stood apart from the approximately 670-subject first cohort. The sample is drawn from a study of cytomegalovirus exposure and HLA in healthy donors. Method: immunoSEQ multiplex PCR; TCRdb's copy keeps in-frame clones and lacks some. Here the sample spans around 190,000 clones, around 80% being singletons. This chain connects TRBV29-1 to TRBJ1-1, with TRBD1 identical over 8 bases. The TCR sequence derives from a woman between 25 and 40 years old in good health and CMV-seronegative. The sequenced sample was PBMCs. Here the CDR3 DNA reads TGCAACGTACGAAGGGACAGGACGAACACTGAAGCTTTCTTT. Its protein product is CNVRRDRTNTEAFF.